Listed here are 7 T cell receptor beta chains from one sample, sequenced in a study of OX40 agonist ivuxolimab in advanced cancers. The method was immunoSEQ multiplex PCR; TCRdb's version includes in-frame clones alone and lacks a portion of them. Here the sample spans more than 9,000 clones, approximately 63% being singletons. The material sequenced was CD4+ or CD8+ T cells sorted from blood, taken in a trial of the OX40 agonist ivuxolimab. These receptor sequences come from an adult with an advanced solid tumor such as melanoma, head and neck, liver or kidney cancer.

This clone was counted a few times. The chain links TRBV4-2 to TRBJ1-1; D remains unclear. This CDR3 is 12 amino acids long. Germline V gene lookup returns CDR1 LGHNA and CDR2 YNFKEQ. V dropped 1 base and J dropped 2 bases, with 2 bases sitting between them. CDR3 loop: CASSQANTEAFF. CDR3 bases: TGTGCCAGCAGCCAAGCCAACACTGAAGCTTTCTTT.

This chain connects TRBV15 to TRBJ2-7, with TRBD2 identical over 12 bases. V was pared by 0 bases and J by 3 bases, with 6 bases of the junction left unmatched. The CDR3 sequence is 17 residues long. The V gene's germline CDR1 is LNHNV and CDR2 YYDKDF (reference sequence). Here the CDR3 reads CATSRDWLAGGIYEQYF. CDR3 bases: TGTGCCACCAGCAGAGATTGGCTAGCGGGAGGGATCTACGAGCAGTACTTC.

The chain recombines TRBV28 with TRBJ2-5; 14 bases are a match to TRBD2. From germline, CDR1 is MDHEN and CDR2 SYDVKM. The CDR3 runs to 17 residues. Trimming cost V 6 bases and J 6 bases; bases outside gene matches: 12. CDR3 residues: CASSPSTGTSGRKTQYF. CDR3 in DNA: TGTGCCAGCAGCCCATCCACCGGGACTAGCGGGAGAAAGACCCAGTACTTC.

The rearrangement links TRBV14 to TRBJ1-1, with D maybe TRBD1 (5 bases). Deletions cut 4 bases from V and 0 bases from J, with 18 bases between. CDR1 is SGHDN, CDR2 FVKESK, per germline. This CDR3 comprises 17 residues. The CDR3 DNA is TGTGCCAGCAGCCCGACCAGGGTAGGGGCCATGAACACTGAAGCTTTCTTT. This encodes CASSPTRVGAMNTEAFF.

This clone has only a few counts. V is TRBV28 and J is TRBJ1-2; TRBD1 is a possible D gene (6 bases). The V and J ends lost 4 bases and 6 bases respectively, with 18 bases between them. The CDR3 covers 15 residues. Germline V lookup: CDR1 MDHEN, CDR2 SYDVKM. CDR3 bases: TGTGCCAGCAGTTCCGACAGGACCTGGCTAGATGGCTACACCTTC. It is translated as CASSSDRTWLDGYTF.

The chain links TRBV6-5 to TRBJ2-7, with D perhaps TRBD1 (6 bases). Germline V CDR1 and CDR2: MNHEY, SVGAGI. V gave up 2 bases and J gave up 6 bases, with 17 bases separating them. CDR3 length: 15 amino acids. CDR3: CASSYTGTSALEQYF. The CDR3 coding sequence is TGTGCCAGCAGTTACACAGGGACCTCCGCCCTCGAGCAGTACTTC.

The CDR3 region is CAWSRDRGTYEQYF. The CDR3 coding sequence is TGTGCCTGGAGTCGGGACAGGGGGACCTACGAGCAGTACTTC. The genes are TRBV30 and TRBJ2-7, with 11 bases aligning to TRBD1. From germline, CDR1 is GTSNPN and CDR2 SVGIG (reference sequence). With 2 bases clipped from V and 2 bases from J, the junction kept 2 bases outside the gene matches. The CDR3 consists of 14 residues.